One sample yielded the 2 T cell receptor beta chains listed below, sequenced in a study of shared clonotypes between healthy human individuals. Libraries were prepared by immunoSEQ multiplex PCR; TCRdb keeps only in-frame clonotypes and omits some of them. Here the sample spans hundreds of thousands of clones, approximately 71% being singletons. The sample comprised PBMCs. These receptors were collected from a woman in her thirties or forties in good health. Some clones in this sample may be carry-over from other donors' samples.

At least ten counts were recorded for this clone. This CDR3 is also generated by other DNA sequences in the sample. The chain employs TRBV29-1 and TRBJ2-1, with a tentative D call TRBD1 (6 bases). V lost 7 bases to trimming and J lost 4 bases, with 11 bases between them. This CDR3 is 12 amino acids long. CDR1 is SQVTM and CDR2 is ANQGSEA in the germline V gene. This CDR3 is CSAYTGYNEQFF. The CDR3 DNA reads TGCAGCGCTTATACAGGGTACAATGAGCAGTTCTTC.

Comment on this clone: A read error likely explains this, since a far larger clone differs by one base. This chain links TRBV28 with TRBJ1-1, with 9 bases matching TRBD1. This CDR3 has 13 residues. From germline, CDR1 is MDHEN and CDR2 SYDVKM. CDR3 protein: CAGRDRVPTEAFF. CDR3 DNA sequence: TGTGCCGGCAGGGACAGGGTGCCCACTGAAGCTTTCTTT.